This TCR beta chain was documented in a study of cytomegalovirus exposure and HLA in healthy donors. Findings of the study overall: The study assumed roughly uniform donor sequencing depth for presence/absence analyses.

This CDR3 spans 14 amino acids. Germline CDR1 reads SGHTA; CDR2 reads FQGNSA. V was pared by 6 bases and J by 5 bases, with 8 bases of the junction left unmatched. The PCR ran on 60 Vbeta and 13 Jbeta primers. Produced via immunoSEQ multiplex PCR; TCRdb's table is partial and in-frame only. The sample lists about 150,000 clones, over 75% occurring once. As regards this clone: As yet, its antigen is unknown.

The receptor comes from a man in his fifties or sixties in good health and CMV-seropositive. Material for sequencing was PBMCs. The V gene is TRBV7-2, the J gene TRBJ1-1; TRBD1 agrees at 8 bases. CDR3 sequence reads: CASRIQGAGTEAFF. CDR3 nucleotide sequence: TGTGCCAGCAGGATTCAGGGGGCGGGAACTGAAGCTTTCTTT.